Listed below are T cell receptor beta chains from one sample, sequenced in a study of CD8+ T cells in alopecia areata. Sequencing was performed with immunoSEQ multiplex PCR; in TCRdb, only in-frame clones are kept and a portion is missing. The sample has 150,000 to 190,000 clones; 50% to 65% are singletons. The material sequenced was CD8+ T cells sorted from blood, taken at week 0. The source is a human donor with alopecia areata. The CDR3 runs from the conserved cysteine through the conserved F or W. Each record gives: V gene, J gene, CDR3 protein.

v_call: TRBV7-6; j_call: TRBJ2-3; cdr3_aa: CASSSRLAGSTDTQYF
v_call: TRBV4-3; j_call: TRBJ2-3; cdr3_aa: CASSPGVAGYTDTQYF
v_call: TRBV4-3; j_call: TRBJ1-2; cdr3_aa: CASSPRPGHHYGYTF
v_call: TRBV5-1; j_call: TRBJ1-3; cdr3_aa: CASRNTIYF
v_call: TRBV27; j_call: TRBJ1-6; cdr3_aa: CASSLRGRVSYNSPLHF
v_call: TRBV7-2; j_call: TRBJ2-4; cdr3_aa: CASSPGGRRGHF
v_call: TRBV7-9; j_call: TRBJ2-7; cdr3_aa: CASSLDTYEQYF
v_call: TRBV4-3; j_call: TRBJ2-7; cdr3_aa: CASSQDQGTYEQYF
v_call: TRBV29-1; j_call: TRBJ2-6; cdr3_aa: CSVSGDSGANVLTF
v_call: TRBV10-3; j_call: TRBJ2-7; cdr3_aa: CASSARLGQGEGYEQYF
v_call: TRBV29-1; j_call: TRBJ2-1; cdr3_aa: CSVIQGEQFF
v_call: TRBV6-5; j_call: TRBJ2-3; cdr3_aa: CASSFRLAGLTDTQYF
v_call: TRBV6-5; j_call: TRBJ1-6; cdr3_aa: CASSLDRVSYNSPLHF
v_call: TRBV19; j_call: TRBJ1-1; cdr3_aa: CASSTRETNTEAFF
v_call: TRBV4-3; j_call: TRBJ2-5; cdr3_aa: CASSQDVGQQETQYF
v_call: TRBV4-3; j_call: TRBJ2-3; cdr3_aa: CASSQDWTSADTQYF
v_call: TRBV10-3; j_call: TRBJ2-1; cdr3_aa: CAISELMTGRNNEQFF
v_call: TRBV27; j_call: TRBJ2-5; cdr3_aa: CASSQGTGGTQYF